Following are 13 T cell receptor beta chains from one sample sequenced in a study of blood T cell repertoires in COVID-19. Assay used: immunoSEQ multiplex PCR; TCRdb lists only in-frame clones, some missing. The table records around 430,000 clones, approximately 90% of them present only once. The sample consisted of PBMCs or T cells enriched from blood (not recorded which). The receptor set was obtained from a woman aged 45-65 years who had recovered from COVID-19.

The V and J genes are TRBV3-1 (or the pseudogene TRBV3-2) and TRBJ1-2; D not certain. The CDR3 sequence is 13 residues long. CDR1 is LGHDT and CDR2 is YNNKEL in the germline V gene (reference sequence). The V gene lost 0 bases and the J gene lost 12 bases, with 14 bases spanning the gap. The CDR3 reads CASSQDHREVDTF. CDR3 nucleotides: TGTGCCAGCAGCCAAGATCATCGGGAGGTCGACACCTTC.

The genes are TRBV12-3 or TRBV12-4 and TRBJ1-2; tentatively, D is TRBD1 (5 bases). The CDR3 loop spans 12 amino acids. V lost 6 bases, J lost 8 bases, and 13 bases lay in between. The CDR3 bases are TGTGCCAGCAGCAGAAGAAAGGGGGGCTACACCTTC. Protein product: CASSRRKGGYTF.

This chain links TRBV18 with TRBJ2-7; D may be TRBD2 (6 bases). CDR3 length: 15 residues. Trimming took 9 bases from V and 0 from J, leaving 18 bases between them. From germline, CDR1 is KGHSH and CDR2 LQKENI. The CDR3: CASTGGALSSYEQYF. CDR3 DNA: TGTGCCAGTACAGGCGGGGCCCTCAGCTCCTACGAGCAGTACTTC.

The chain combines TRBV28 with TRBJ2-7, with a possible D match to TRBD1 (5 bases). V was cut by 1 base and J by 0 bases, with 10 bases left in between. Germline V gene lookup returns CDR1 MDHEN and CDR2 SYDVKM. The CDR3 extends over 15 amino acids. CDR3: CASSLLVGDSYEQYF. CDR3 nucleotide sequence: TGTGCCAGCAGTTTATTAGTAGGGGACTCCTACGAGCAGTACTTC.

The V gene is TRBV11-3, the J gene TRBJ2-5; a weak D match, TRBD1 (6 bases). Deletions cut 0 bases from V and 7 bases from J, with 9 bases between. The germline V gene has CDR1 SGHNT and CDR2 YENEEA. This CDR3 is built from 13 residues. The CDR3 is CASSLDAGVTQYF. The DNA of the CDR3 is TGTGCCAGCAGCTTAGATGCAGGGGTGACCCAGTACTTC.

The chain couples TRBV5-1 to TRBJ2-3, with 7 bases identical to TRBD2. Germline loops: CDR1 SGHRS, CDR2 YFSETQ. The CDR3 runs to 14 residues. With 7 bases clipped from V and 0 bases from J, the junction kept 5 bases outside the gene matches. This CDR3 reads CASEAGSSTDTQYF. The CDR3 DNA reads TGCGCCAGCGAAGCGGGGTCTAGCACAGATACGCAGTATTTT.

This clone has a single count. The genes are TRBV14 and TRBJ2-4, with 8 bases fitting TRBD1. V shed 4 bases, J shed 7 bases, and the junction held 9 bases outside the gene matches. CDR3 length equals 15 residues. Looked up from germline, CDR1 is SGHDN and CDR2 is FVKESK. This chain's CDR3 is CASSLGQGRGNIQYF. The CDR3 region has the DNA TGTGCCAGCAGCCTCGGACAGGGTAGGGGGAACATTCAGTACTTC.

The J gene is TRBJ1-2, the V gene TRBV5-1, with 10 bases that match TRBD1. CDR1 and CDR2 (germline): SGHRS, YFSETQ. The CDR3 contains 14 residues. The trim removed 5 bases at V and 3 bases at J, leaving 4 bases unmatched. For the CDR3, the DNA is TGCGCCAGCAGACCGGGACAGGGGTACTATGGCTACACCTTC. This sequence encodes CASRPGQGYYGYTF.

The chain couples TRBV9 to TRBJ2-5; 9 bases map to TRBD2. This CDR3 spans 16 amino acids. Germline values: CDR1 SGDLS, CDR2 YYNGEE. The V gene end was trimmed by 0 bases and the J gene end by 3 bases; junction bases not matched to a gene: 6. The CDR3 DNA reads TGTGCCAGCAGCGTAGGTTCCAGCGGGGGGAAAGAGACCCAGTACTTC. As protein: CASSVGSSGGKETQYF.

The CDR3 protein is CASSEPGSNEKLFF. CDR3 DNA sequence: TGTGCCAGCAGTGAACCGGGGAGTAATGAAAAACTGTTTTTT. The chain combines TRBV25-1 with TRBJ1-4; D remains unclear. This CDR3 contains 14 residues. Germline V gene data show CDR1 as MGHDK and CDR2 as SYGVNS. V was cut by 2 bases and J by 4 bases, with 8 bases left in between. The full variable domain, completed using reference TRBV25-1 and TRBJ1-4, is EADIYQTPRYLVIGTGKKITLECSQTMGHDKMYWYQQDPGMELHLIHYSYGVNSTEKGDLSSESTVSRIRTEHFPLTLESARPSHTSQYLCASSEPGSNEKLFFGSGTQLSVL.

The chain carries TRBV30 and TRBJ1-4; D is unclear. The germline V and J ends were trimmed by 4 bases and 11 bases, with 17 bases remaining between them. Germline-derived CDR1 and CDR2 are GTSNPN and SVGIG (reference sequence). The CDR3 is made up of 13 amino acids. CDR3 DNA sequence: TGTGCCTGGATGGAGGCAGGCTCGAGGAAACTGTTTTTT. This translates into CAWMEAGSRKLFF.

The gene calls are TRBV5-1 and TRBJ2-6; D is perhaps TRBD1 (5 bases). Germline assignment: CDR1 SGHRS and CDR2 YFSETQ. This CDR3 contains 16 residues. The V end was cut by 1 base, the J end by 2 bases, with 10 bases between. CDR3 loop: CASSLSATAGANVLTF. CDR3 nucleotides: TGCGCCAGCAGCTTGTCGGCGACAGCTGGGGCCAACGTCCTGACTTTC.

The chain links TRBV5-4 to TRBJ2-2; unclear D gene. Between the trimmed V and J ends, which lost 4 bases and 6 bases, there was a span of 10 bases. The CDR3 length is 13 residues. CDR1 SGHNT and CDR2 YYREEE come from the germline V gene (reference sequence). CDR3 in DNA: TGTGCCAGCAGCCCGAGCGTGGCCGGGGAGCTGTTTTTT. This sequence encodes CASSPSVAGELFF.